This is a list of T cell receptor beta chains from one sample in a study of blood T cells in healthy people across ages. TCRdb re-called the 5' RACE reads with MiXCR, one entry per CDR3 protein. The sample consists of 1.2 million to 1.5 million distinct CDR3 sequences, 59% of them appearing once. Sequencing was done on a sample of blood. The receptors stem from a man aged 18 to 29 in good health. Both conserved end residues are part of each CDR3. Fields, in order: V gene, J gene, D gene, clone size, CDR3 DNA, CDR3 protein. D genes are given only for firm matches. A clone size is listed for some rows: how often the clone was seen (once, few, many), or a class if it is expanded.

TRBV7-9,TRBJ2-7,TRBD1,NA,TGTGCCAGCAGCTTAGCGGGGACAGAGTCCCACGAGCAGTACTTC,CASSLAGTESHEQYF
TRBV2,TRBJ2-2,NA,NA,TGTGCCAGCAGTGAGATCGGGGGTTATCCCGGGGAGCTGTTTTTT,CASSEIGGYPGELFF
TRBV20-1,TRBJ1-4,NA,NA,TGCAGTGCTAATCGTCAGCACAGAAATAATGAAAAACTGTTTTTT,CSANRQHRNNEKLFF
TRBV3-1,TRBJ1-1,NA,NA,TGTGCCAGCAGCCAAGATCTATCCGGGGGCGCGAGCACTGAAGCTTTCTTT,CASSQDLSGGASTEAFF
TRBV27,TRBJ2-7,NA,NA,TGTGCCAGCAGTTTATCAGGTTATTCCTACGAGCAGTACTTC,CASSLSGYSYEQYF
TRBV6-4,TRBJ1-6,NA,NA,TGTGCCAGCAGTGAGGAGTGCCAAGGAAGTTCACCCCTCCACTTT,CASSEECQGSSPLHF
TRBV10-3,TRBJ2-4,TRBD1,few,TGTGCCAGCCAGGACAGGGACAAAAACATTCAGTACTTC,CASQDRDKNIQYF
TRBV7-9,TRBJ2-1,NA,once,TGTGCCAGCAGCTTAGAGTTCCGGGACCACAACTTTTCCGAGCAGTTCTTC,CASSLEFRDHNFSEQFF
TRBV20-1,TRBJ2-3,TRBD1,NA,TGCAGTGCGCAGACAGGGTTCGGGCCGCACACAGATACGCAGTATTTT,CSAQTGFGPHTDTQYF
TRBV5-1,TRBJ2-1,NA,once,TGCGCCAGCCAGGAGAGCTCCTACAATGAGCAGTTCTTC,CASQESSYNEQFF
TRBV10-3,TRBJ2-1,NA,NA,TGTGCCATCAGGGTTGGCAACTACAATGAGCAGTTCTTC,CAIRVGNYNEQFF
TRBV6-5,TRBJ2-3,TRBD2,NA,TGTGCCAGCAGGCTAGCGGGGGCTAGCACAGATACGCAGTATTTT,CASRLAGASTDTQYF
TRBV27,TRBJ2-1,NA,NA,TGTGCCAGCAGTTTTAACTTCTACAATGAGCAGTTCTTC,CASSFNFYNEQFF
TRBV20-1,TRBJ2-4,TRBD2,few,TGCAGTGCTAGAGCTAATAGCGGGCTCTACGGACAGTACTTC,CSARANSGLYGQYF
TRBV6-1,TRBJ2-6,TRBD2,NA,TGTGCCAGCAGCATGAGATACAGCGGGAAACCCTCTGGGGCCAACGTCCTGACTTTC,CASSMRYSGKPSGANVLTF
TRBV10-2,TRBJ2-7,NA,NA,TGCGCCAGCAGTCTACGGTATGATGAGCAGTACTTC,CASSLRYDEQYF
TRBV12-3/TRBV12-4,TRBJ1-4,NA,NA,TGTGCCAGCAGTTTGGATAGTCGGGCAACTAATGAAAAACTGTTTTTT,CASSLDSRATNEKLFF
TRBV10-1,TRBJ2-1,NA,NA,TGCGCCAGCAAAGGGAATAGCTTGGGTGAGCAGTTCTTC,CASKGNSLGEQFF
TRBV5-1,TRBJ2-3,NA,NA,TGCGCCAGCAGCTTGGAGGGGGGGGATCCGCAGTATTTT,CASSLEGGDPQYF
TRBV20-1,TRBJ2-5,NA,NA,TGCAGTGCTAGAGACTGGCGGCAGACCCAGTACTTC,CSARDWRQTQYF
TRBV27,TRBJ2-5,TRBD1,NA,TGTGCCAGCAGTGGATGGACAGGGAAAAGGGAGACCCAGTACTTC,CASSGWTGKRETQYF
TRBV5-1,TRBJ2-1,TRBD1,NA,TGCGCCAGCAGCTCAACCCGACAGGGCTCCTTGAGCTCCTACAATGAGCAGTTCTTC,CASSSTRQGSLSSYNEQFF
TRBV12-3/TRBV12-4,TRBJ2-7,TRBD2,NA,TGTGCCAGCAGTTTCGGCGGGGGGGTCGAGCAGTACTTC,CASSFGGGVEQYF
TRBV29-1,TRBJ2-5,NA,NA,TGCAGCGTTACTAAACTGACAGGAAGAGAGGCCCAGTACTTC,CSVTKLTGREAQYF
TRBV5-1,TRBJ1-2,NA,many,TGCGCCAGCAGCCCTATGACGGGAGGGCAGAAGAGCTACACCTTC,CASSPMTGGQKSYTF
TRBV12-3/TRBV12-4,TRBJ2-3,TRBD2,NA,TGTGCCAGCAGTCAAGGGGAGGGCACAGATACGCGGTATTTT,CASSQGEGTDTRYF